The present T cell receptor (beta chain) was sequenced within a study of ipilimumab plus nivolumab after autologous stem cell transplantation. About the research overall: Both relapsed and primary refractory DLBCL were included.

TCRdb's copy holds only in-frame clones and misses some; the assay was immunoSEQ multiplex PCR. The top ten clones hold 5.2% of a sample with 20,000 to 25,000 clones, 70% to 90% of them seen once. Ipilimumab, 1 mg/kg, started 14 to 28 days after autologous transplant. Through week 26, nivolumab 3 mg/kg IV was given weeks 1, 4, 7, 10, then biweekly. This CDR3 comprises 15 residues. In germline, CDR1 is SGHRS, CDR2 YFSETQ. Trimming removed 0 bases from V and 5 bases from J, with 12 bases in between. Notes on the study in general: Per the authors, repertoire, Treg and microbiota data justify further study.

Comment on this clone: Its antigen is unidentified.

The sequencing here drew on PBMCs, taken in a trial of ipilimumab plus nivolumab as post-transplant consolidation. This chain joins TRBV5-1 and TRBJ2-1; D might be TRBD1 or TRBD2, each matching 6 bases. The TCR was taken from a male donor with diffuse large B-cell lymphoma. The CDR3 protein is CASSLGGGDNNEQFF. The CDR3, as DNA: TGCGCCAGCAGCTTGGGAGGCGGGGACAACAATGAGCAGTTCTTC.